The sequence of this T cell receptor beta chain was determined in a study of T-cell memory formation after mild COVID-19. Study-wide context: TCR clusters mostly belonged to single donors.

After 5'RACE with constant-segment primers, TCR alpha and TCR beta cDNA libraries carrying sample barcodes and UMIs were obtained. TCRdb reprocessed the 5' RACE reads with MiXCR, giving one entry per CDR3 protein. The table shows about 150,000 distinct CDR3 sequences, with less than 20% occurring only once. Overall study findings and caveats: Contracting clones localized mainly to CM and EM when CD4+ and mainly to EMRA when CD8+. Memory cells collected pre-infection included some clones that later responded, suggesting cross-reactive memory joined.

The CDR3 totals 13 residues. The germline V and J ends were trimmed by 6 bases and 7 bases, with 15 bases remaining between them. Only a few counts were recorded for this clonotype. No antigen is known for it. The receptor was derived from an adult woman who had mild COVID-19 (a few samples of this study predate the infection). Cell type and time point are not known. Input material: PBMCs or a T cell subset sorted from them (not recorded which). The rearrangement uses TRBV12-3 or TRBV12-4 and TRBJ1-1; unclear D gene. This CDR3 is CASRAGKGGEAFF. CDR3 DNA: TGTGCCAGCAGGGCCGGGAAGGGTGGTGAAGCTTTCTTT.